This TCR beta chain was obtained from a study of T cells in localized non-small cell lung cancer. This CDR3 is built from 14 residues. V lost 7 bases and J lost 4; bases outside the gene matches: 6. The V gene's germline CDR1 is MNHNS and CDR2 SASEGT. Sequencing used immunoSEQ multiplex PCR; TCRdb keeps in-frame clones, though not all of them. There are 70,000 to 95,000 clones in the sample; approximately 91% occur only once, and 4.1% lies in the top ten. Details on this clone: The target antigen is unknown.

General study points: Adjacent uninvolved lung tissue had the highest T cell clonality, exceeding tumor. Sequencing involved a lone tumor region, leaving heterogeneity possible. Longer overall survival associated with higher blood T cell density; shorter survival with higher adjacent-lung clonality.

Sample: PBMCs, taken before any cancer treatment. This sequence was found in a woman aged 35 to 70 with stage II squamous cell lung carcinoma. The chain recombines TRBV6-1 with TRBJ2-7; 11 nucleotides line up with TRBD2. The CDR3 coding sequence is TGTGCCAGCACCAGACTAGCGGGACGATACGAGCAGTACTTC. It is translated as CASTRLAGRYEQYF.